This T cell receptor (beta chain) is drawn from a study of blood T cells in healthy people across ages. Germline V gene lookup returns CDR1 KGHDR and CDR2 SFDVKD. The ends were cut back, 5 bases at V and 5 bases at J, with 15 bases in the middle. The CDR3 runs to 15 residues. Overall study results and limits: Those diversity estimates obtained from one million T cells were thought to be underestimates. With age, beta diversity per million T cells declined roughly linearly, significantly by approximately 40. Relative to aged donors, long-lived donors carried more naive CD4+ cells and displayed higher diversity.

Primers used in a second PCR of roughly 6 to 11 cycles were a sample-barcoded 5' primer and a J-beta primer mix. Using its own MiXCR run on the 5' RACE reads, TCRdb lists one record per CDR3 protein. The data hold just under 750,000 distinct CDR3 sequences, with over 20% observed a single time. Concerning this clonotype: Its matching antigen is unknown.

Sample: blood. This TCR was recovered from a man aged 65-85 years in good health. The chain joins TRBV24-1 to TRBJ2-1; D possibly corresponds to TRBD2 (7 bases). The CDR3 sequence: CATSGGRENHNEQFF. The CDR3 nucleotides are TGTGCCACCAGTGGGGGGCGGGAGAACCACAATGAGCAGTTCTTC.